Included here is one T cell receptor beta chain sequence, with context. In this sample, this clone turned up once. The antigen it binds to is not known. Base qualities are not provided; no much larger clone lies one nucleotide away. Collaborating institutions collected whole blood in K2EDTA tubes following their own protocols. For TCRbeta analysis, collaborators shipped samples as frozen whole blood, isolated PBMCs, or DNA extracted from either of those sample types. From a lookup of the germline V gene (reference sequence), CDR1 and CDR2 are SEHNR and FQNEAQ. V was cut back by 5 bases and J by 4 bases, leaving a gap of 15 bases between them. The CDR3 starts with the cysteine, ends with the phenylalanine, and has 15 residues. Left in the record is the CDR3 DNA by itself, 45 bases read in frame from the first base. This entry comes from a study of blood T cell repertoires in COVID-19 (dated by TCRdb to 2020 to 2022). With respect to the entire study: The collaborator samples originated in the United States, Italy and Spain and spanned the acute and convalescent phases of COVID-19. The prospective study material was composed of cDNA or gDNA derived from T cells, B-cell-depleted T cells, or PBMCs. Subjects who had been exposed to COVID-19, were actively infected with it, or had recovered from it provided the deeply sampled blood TCRbeta repertoires that made up the dataset. The repertoires were released in a freely available public database meant as a resource for research on the immune response to SARS-CoV-2. The samples were drawn from the first 160 participants of the ongoing ImmuneRACE study and from under 1,500 subjects provided by 6 global collaborators. A de-identified subject ID, COVID-19 status, age in years and sex were almost always included in the sample metadata. Where HLA class I and class II types were available, the types were taken from metadata supplied by the sample provider, not from assay-based typing. Broader findings and caveats from the paper: The quantity of clinical and demographic metadata differed by source and by participant and was supplied without curation.

The immunoSEQ Assay, a bias-controlled multiplex PCR, was used to amplify TCRbeta CDR3 regions from genomic DNA. In the source study's methods: Nucleated cell counts per sample were estimated from amplification of reference gene primers within the assay. To quantify the absolute abundance of each unique TCRbeta CDR3 rearrangement, sequence reads were collapsed and filtered. For each sample, productive Simpson clonality was calculated by taking the square root of Simpson's diversity index across productive rearrangements. Sourced from immuneACCESS, this table was stored by TCRdb with only in-frame sequences that have V and J called. A share of the clones is absent; for the studies checked, an unresolved V gene accounts for under half, and the remainder has no known explanation. V and J calls and clone size come straight from that table; D and trimming were deduced from the DNA. The sample yields 200,000 to 300,000 clones; 88% were counted once. About 0.7% of the sample is in the top ten clones.

Sequenced input: peripheral blood. The sequence is built from TRBV7-9 and TRBJ1-5; TRBD1 is perhaps the D gene, given 6 matching bases. This clonotype was obtained from a human donor in a cohort sampled during active COVID-19. The sequenced DNA is TGTGCCAGCAGCGCGGGGGGCCCGCCAAATCAGCCCCAGCATTTT. The encoded protein is CASSAGGPPNQPQHF.